A single sample gave rise to the 28 T cell receptor beta chains below, sequenced in a study of shared clonotypes between healthy human individuals. Assay used: immunoSEQ multiplex PCR; TCRdb lists only in-frame clones, some missing. The sample carries millions of clones, approximately 90% recorded once. Sequenced: naive CD4+ T cells sorted from blood. Subset reported: CD45RA+ positively selected. The receptors come from a man aged 18 to 30 in good health.

The chain employs TRBV18 and TRBJ2-2; no reliable D call. From germline, CDR1 is KGHSH and CDR2 LQKENI. With 3 bases removed from V and 3 bases from J, the gap between germline ends came to 8 bases. This CDR3 has 14 residues. This CDR3 is CASSPSTDTGELFF. CDR3 bases: TGTGCCAGCTCACCTTCGACCGACACCGGGGAGCTGTTTTTT.

The count of this clone is one. The CDR3 here is CAWSGTPVGYTF. Here the CDR3 DNA reads TGTGCCTGGAGCGGGACACCGGTTGGCTACACCTTC. This sequence joins TRBV30 and TRBJ1-2, with a tentative D call TRBD1 (6 bases). The CDR3 spans 12 residues. The V and J ends lost 3 bases and 7 bases respectively, with 12 bases between them. Per the germline V gene, CDR1 is GTSNPN and CDR2 is SVGIG (reference sequence). Looking up the rest from reference TRBV30 and TRBJ1-2 gives the full variable domain: SQTIHQWPATLVQPVGSPLSLECTVEGTSNPNLYWYRQAAGRGLQLLFYSVGIGQISSEVPQNLSASRPQDRQFILSSKKLLLSDSGFYLCAWSGTPVGYTFGSGTRLTVV.

The V and J genes are TRBV6-6 and TRBJ2-1; weak D call: TRBD1 (6 bases). This CDR3 contains 15 residues. The V end lost 5 bases, the J end lost 0 bases, and 11 bases lay between the germline ends. Germline assignment: CDR1 MNHNY and CDR2 SVGAGI (reference sequence). CDR3 DNA: TGTGCCAGCAGTGCACAGGGTATCTCCTACAATGAGCAGTTCTTC. This sequence encodes CASSAQGISYNEQFF.

The chain combines TRBV10-3 with TRBJ2-5; no clear D. Trimming removed 4 bases at V and 4 bases at J, with 10 bases between. The length of the CDR3 is 13 residues. Per the germline V gene, CDR1 is ENHRY and CDR2 is SYGVKD. The chain's CDR3 is CAISGALGETQYF. As DNA, the CDR3 is TGTGCCATCAGTGGGGCCCTGGGAGAGACCCAGTACTTC.

The rearrangement links TRBV5-6 to TRBJ2-1; D is unclear. Trimming removed 2 bases from V and 5 bases from J, with 17 bases in between. The CDR3 has 16 residues. Germline V gene sequence: CDR1 SGHDT, CDR2 YYEEEE. DNA of the CDR3: TGTGCCAGCAGCTTTATTTACGGAACCCCCGACAATGAGCAGTTCTTC. Translated: CASSFIYGTPDNEQFF.

The chain couples TRBV30 to TRBJ1-2; no reliable D call. The CDR3 consists of 12 residues. V lost 3 bases and J 7 bases, leaving 12 bases between the germline ends. Germline V gene lookup returns CDR1 GTSNPN and CDR2 SVGIG (reference sequence). The CDR3, as DNA: TGTGCCTGGAGCATTGGGGAGCGTGGCTACACCTTC. As protein: CAWSIGERGYTF.

This clone was observed a few times. The chain carries TRBV6-5 and TRBJ1-6; D is perhaps TRBD1 (5 bases). Germline lookup yields CDR1 MNHEY and CDR2 SVGAGI. The ends were cut back, 6 bases at V and 8 bases at J, with 11 bases in the middle. The CDR3 spans 13 residues. Written as DNA, the CDR3 is TGTGCCAGCAGCAGGACACTGGATTCACCCCTCCACTTT. It specifies CASSRTLDSPLHF.

This clone was observed a few times. The rearrangement joins TRBV7-9 to TRBJ1-5; the match to TRBD1 covers 8 bases. In germline, CDR1 is SEHNR, CDR2 FQNEAQ (reference sequence). With 8 bases clipped from V and 3 bases from J, the junction kept 6 bases outside the gene matches. The CDR3 spans 14 residues. CDR3 sequence reads: CASGEQGANQPQHF. The CDR3 region has the DNA TGTGCCAGCGGAGAGCAGGGGGCCAATCAGCCCCAGCATTTT.

This clone came up a few times. At the DNA level, this CDR3 is encoded by other sequences in the same sample as well. The chain recombines TRBV5-1 with TRBJ2-7, with D possibly being TRBD1 (5 bases). The germline V gene encodes CDR1 SGHRS and CDR2 YFSETQ. Trimming left V 0 bases short and J 4 bases short, with 8 bases between. This CDR3 has 13 residues. The CDR3 protein is CASSLAQGYEQYF. CDR3 nucleotide sequence: TGCGCCAGCAGCTTGGCCCAGGGTTACGAGCAGTACTTC.

The rearrangement links TRBV27 to TRBJ1-5; TRBD1 matches at 11 bases. The J segment lost 6 bases and the V segment lost 6 bases, leaving 7 bases of the junction unmatched. The CDR3 contains 15 residues. Germline V lookup: CDR1 MNHEY, CDR2 SMNVEV (reference sequence). CDR3 in amino acids: CASSSGQGARQPQHF. The CDR3 DNA reads TGTGCCAGCAGCTCAGGACAGGGGGCACGTCAGCCCCAGCATTTT.

CDR3: CASSKAQSREDTQYF. DNA for the CDR3: TGCGCCAGCAGCAAGGCTCAGTCTAGGGAAGATACGCAGTATTTT. The chain combines TRBV5-1 with TRBJ2-3; D is unresolved. This CDR3 contains 15 residues. The germline gives CDR1 SGHRS, CDR2 YFSETQ. V lost 4 bases, J lost 5 bases, and 17 bases lay in between. The full variable domain, in which reference TRBV5-1 and TRBJ2-3 provide the parts outside the CDR3, is KAGVTQTPRYLIKTRGQQVTLSCSPISGHRSVSWYQQTPGQGLQFLFEYFSETQRNKGNFPGRFSGRQFSNSRSEMNVSTLELGDSALYLCASSKAQSREDTQYFGPGTRLTVL.

V and J are TRBV5-8 and TRBJ2-6, with TRBD1 matching 9 bases. The CDR3 is 17 residues long. Germline loops: CDR1 SGHTS, CDR2 YDEGEE. V shed 3 bases and J 1 base; nucleotides not matched to a gene: 5. The CDR3 DNA sequence: TGTGCCAGCAGCTCAACCGGGACAGGGTCTGGGGCCAACGTCCTGACTTTC. It encodes CASSSTGTGSGANVLTF.

The chain has TRBV4-1 and TRBJ2-1, with TRBD2 matching 7 bases. The CDR3 consists of 15 residues. Trimming took 3 bases from V and 3 from J; bases not matched to a gene: 5. From germline, CDR1 is MGHRA and CDR2 YSYEKL. CDR3 region: CASSQGRGVYNEQFF. The CDR3 DNA follows: TGCGCCAGCAGCCAGGGTCGGGGGGTCTACAATGAGCAGTTCTTC.

The rearrangement links TRBV4-1 to TRBJ2-5; 7 bases agree with TRBD2. Germline V gene data show CDR1 as MGHRA and CDR2 as YSYEKL. There are 14 residues in the CDR3. V lost 2 bases to trimming and J lost 6 bases; unmatched junction nucleotides: 6. The CDR3 coding sequence is TGCGCCAGCAGCCAAACGGGAGGTAGCAAGACCCAGTACTTC. Amino acids: CASSQTGGSKTQYF.

Comment on this clone: Different DNA sequences within this sample yield the same CDR3. The V call is TRBV11-2, the J call TRBJ1-1; D possibly corresponds to TRBD1 (6 bases). The CDR3 has 14 residues. Between the trimmed V and J ends, which lost 3 bases and 1 base, there was a span of 9 bases. Germline V lookup: CDR1 SGHAT, CDR2 FQNNGV. The CDR3 protein is CASSFGQKNTEAFF. In nucleotides, the CDR3 is TGTGCCAGCAGCTTCGGACAGAAGAACACTGAAGCTTTCTTT.

V usage is TRBV7-2 and J usage is TRBJ1-4; D unresolved. The V gene lost 5 bases and the J gene lost 4 bases, with 8 bases spanning the gap. Per the germline V gene, CDR1 is SGHTA and CDR2 is FQGNSA. The CDR3 length is 13 residues. CDR3 in DNA: TGTGCCAGCAGCCCCCAGGTTAATGAAAAACTGTTTTTT. Translated: CASSPQVNEKLFF.

The chain joins TRBV10-3 to TRBJ1-2; 8 bases fit TRBD1. The CDR3 runs to 15 residues. Germline assignment: CDR1 ENHRY and CDR2 SYGVKD. Trimming removed 0 bases from V and 7 bases from J; junction bases left unmatched: 7. The CDR3, as DNA: TGTGCCATCAGTGAGTCAGGACAGGGTACAACTGGCTACACCTTC. It is translated as CAISESGQGTTGYTF.

Comment on this clone: This CDR3 is also generated by other DNA sequences in the sample. The V call is TRBV30, the J call TRBJ2-5, with a possible D match to TRBD2 (7 bases). The J call may be in error: the DNA end matches TRBJ2-7 better. Germline V lookup: CDR1 GTSNPN, CDR2 SVGIG (reference sequence). The CDR3 length is 14 residues. CDR3 in DNA: TGTGCCTGGAGTGTAGGGGGGGACTCCTACGAGCAGTACTTC. Translating it yields CAWSVGGDSYEQYF.

The rearrangement joins TRBV21-1 to TRBJ2-3; TRBD1, the table's D call, lacks a check against the DNA. TRBV21-1 is assigned pseudogene status. CDR3 length equals 15 residues. The CDR3 nucleotides are TGTGCCAGCAGGTCGGCTACAGTCATGCAAGATACGCAGTATTTT. It yields the protein CASRSATVMQDTQYF.

A single count supports this clone. One junction end disagrees with the germline gene, perhaps due to a read error. This sequence joins TRBV18 and TRBJ1-6; no definite D call. Looked up from germline, CDR1 is KGHSH and CDR2 is LQKENI. The CDR3 has 14 amino acids. The CDR3 nucleotides are TGTGCCAGCTCTCCACTGAGAGAAAATTCACCCCTCCACTTT. Protein: CASSPLRENSPLHF.

This clone was counted only a few times. This chain links TRBV7-6 with TRBJ2-1; D gene ambiguous. Per the germline V gene, CDR1 is SGHVS and CDR2 is FNYEAQ. V was clipped by 3 bases and J by 0 bases, with 9 bases between them. The CDR3 spans 15 residues. In nucleotides, the CDR3 is TGTGCCAGCAGCTTGAACGGAGTCTCCTACAATGAGCAGTTCTTC. This sequence encodes CASSLNGVSYNEQFF.

As concerns this clone: At the DNA level, this CDR3 is encoded by other sequences in the same sample as well. The chain carries TRBV7-2 and TRBJ2-3; 13 positions match TRBD2. Per germline, CDR1 SGHTA and CDR2 FQGNSA. This CDR3 has 15 residues. V trimming: 5 bases; J trimming: 3 bases; junction bases outside the gene matches: 2. CDR3 sequence reads: CASSRTSGSTDTQYF. The CDR3 region has the DNA TGTGCCAGCAGCAGGACTAGCGGGAGTACAGATACGCAGTATTTT.

The V call is TRBV10-3, the J call TRBJ2-1, with 8 positions matching TRBD2. Trimming cost V 5 bases and J 4 bases; bases outside gene matches: 4. In germline, CDR1 is ENHRY, CDR2 SYGVKD. This CDR3 is built from 14 residues. Written as DNA, the CDR3 is TGTGCCATCAGTCCGGGACTAGATTACAATGAGCAGTTCTTC. It translates to CAISPGLDYNEQFF.

V is TRBV15 and J is TRBJ1-1; D is uncertain. CDR1 is LNHNV, CDR2 YYDKDF, per germline (reference sequence). The V gene lost 0 bases and the J gene lost 7 bases, with 6 bases spanning the gap. The CDR3 has 12 residues. CDR3 region: CATSREWDEAFF. CDR3 nucleotide sequence: TGTGCCACCAGCAGAGAGTGGGATGAAGCTTTCTTT.

This clone occurred a few times. V usage is TRBV9 and J usage is TRBJ1-1; D gene unclear. The CDR3 contains 17 residues. V was pared by 2 bases and J by 0 bases, with 17 bases between. CDR1 SGDLS and CDR2 YYNGEE come from the germline V gene. DNA for the CDR3: TGTGCCAGCAGCGTCGGCGCCTCGGGAGGAATGAACACTGAAGCTTTCTTT. This gives the protein CASSVGASGGMNTEAFF.

CDR3 amino acids: CAWSVRTGRTDTQYF. Written as DNA, the CDR3 is TGTGCCTGGAGTGTGAGGACAGGGCGCACAGATACGCAGTATTTT. The chain links TRBV30 to TRBJ2-3; 8 bases are shared with TRBD1. With 0 bases clipped from V and 1 base from J, the junction kept 3 bases outside the gene matches. The germline V gene encodes CDR1 GTSNPN and CDR2 SVGIG (reference sequence). The CDR3 has 15 residues.

The rearrangement uses TRBV5-1 and TRBJ2-4; the D is unclear. Trimming removed 0 bases at V and 3 bases at J, with 10 bases between. Germline V gives CDR1 SGHRS, CDR2 YFSETQ. CDR3 size: 15 residues. Here the CDR3 reads CASSLGWADKNIQYF. CDR3 nucleotides: TGCGCCAGCAGCTTGGGTTGGGCAGACAAAAACATTCAGTACTTC.

The rearrangement links TRBV28 to TRBJ1-4, with 7 bases that match TRBD1. This CDR3 comprises 19 residues. Unmatched junction bases numbered 15, after V lost 5 bases and J lost 0 bases. CDR1 and CDR2 (germline): MDHEN, SYDVKM. CDR3 in amino acids: CASSLLPGTDSTTNEKLFF. Written as DNA, the CDR3 is TGTGCCAGCAGTCTCCTCCCCGGGACAGACTCAACAACTAATGAAAAACTGTTTTTT.